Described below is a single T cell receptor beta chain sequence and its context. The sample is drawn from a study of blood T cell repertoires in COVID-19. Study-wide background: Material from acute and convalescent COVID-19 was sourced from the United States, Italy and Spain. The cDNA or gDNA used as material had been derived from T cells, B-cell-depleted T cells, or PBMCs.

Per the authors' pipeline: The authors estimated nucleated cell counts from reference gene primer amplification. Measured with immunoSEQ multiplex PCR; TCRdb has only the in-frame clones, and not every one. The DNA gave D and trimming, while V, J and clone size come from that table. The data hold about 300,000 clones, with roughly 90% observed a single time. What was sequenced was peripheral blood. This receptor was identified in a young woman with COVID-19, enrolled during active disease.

The CDR3 sequence is CAMAPDSNQPQHF. For the CDR3, the DNA is TGTGCCATGGCACCTGATAGCAATCAGCCCCAGCATTTT. The V call is TRBV10-3, the J call TRBJ1-5; no clear D. CDR3 length: 13 residues. Germline V gene data show CDR1 as ENHRY and CDR2 as SYGVKD. V was clipped by 9 bases and J by 0 bases, with 9 bases between them.